Following are 27 T cell receptor beta chains from one sample sequenced in a study of blood T cell repertoires in COVID-19. The method was immunoSEQ multiplex PCR; TCRdb's version includes in-frame clones alone and lacks a portion of them. The repertoire holds fewer than 200,000 clones, with roughly 85% as singletons. The sample consisted of PBMCs or T cells enriched from blood (not recorded which). These receptors were obtained from a woman in her 70s in a cohort exposed to, infected with or recovered from COVID-19 (not recorded which).

V is TRBV7-9 and J is TRBJ2-7; D possibly corresponds to TRBD2 (5 bases). The V gene's germline CDR1 is SEHNR and CDR2 FQNEAQ (reference sequence). V lost 5 bases, J lost 5 bases, and 10 bases lay in between. The CDR3 totals 12 residues. The CDR3 sequence: CASSPLGDEQYF. The CDR3 DNA follows: TGTGCCAGCAGCCCACTAGGAGACGAGCAGTACTTC.

The CDR3: CASSPPADFNEQFF. The CDR3 DNA is TGTGCCAGCTCACCACCGGCGGATTTCAATGAGCAGTTCTTC. The chain has TRBV18 and TRBJ2-1; unclear D gene. The CDR3 runs to 14 residues. Per the germline V gene, CDR1 is KGHSH and CDR2 is LQKENI. The V end was cut by 0 bases, the J end by 6 bases, with 9 bases between.

The rearrangement links TRBV19 to TRBJ2-2, with D tentatively TRBD1 (5 bases). CDR1 is LNHDA and CDR2 is SQIVND in the germline V gene (reference sequence). Trimming pared 6 bases from V and 3 bases from J, leaving 11 bases between. This CDR3 has 14 residues. The CDR3 reads CASSRQRYTGELFF. The CDR3 DNA reads TGTGCCAGTAGCAGACAGCGATACACCGGGGAGCTGTTTTTT.

The rearrangement joins TRBV4-2 to TRBJ2-7; possible D gene TRBD2, 5 bases. The CDR3 covers 15 residues. Trimming removed 0 bases from V and 3 bases from J, with 12 bases in between. Germline V lookup: CDR1 LGHNA, CDR2 YNFKEQ. CDR3: CASSQDGTGSYEQYF. Written as DNA, the CDR3 is TGTGCCAGCAGCCAAGATGGTACGGGGAGCTACGAGCAGTACTTC.

V is TRBV5-4 and J is TRBJ2-7; TRBD2 aligns across 14 bases. Germline CDR1 reads SGHNT; CDR2 reads YYREEE (reference sequence). The CDR3 covers 16 residues. The junction had 5 bases not matched to a gene; V was cut back by 3 bases and J by 3 bases. The CDR3 protein is CASSSGLAGAGYEQYF. The CDR3 DNA sequence: TGTGCCAGCAGCTCGGGACTAGCGGGAGCTGGCTACGAGCAGTACTTC.

This rearrangement joins TRBV28 to TRBJ2-6; maybe TRBD1 (6 bases). Trimming pared 5 bases from V and 0 bases from J, leaving 11 bases between. The CDR3 loop spans 16 amino acids. Germline CDR1 and CDR2: MDHEN and SYDVKM. In DNA form, the CDR3 reads TGTGCCAGCAGTCGGGACATCCGCTCTGGGGCCAACGTCCTGACTTTC. Translating gives CASSRDIRSGANVLTF.

V gene TRBV5-1 combines with J gene TRBJ1-1; TRBD1 might be the D (5 bases). Trimming took 4 bases from V and 3 from J, leaving 13 bases between them. Germline loops: CDR1 SGHRS, CDR2 YFSETQ. This CDR3 spans 14 amino acids. The chain's CDR3 is CASSPQGWDTEAFF. The CDR3 bases are TGCGCCAGCAGCCCGCAGGGTTGGGACACTGAAGCTTTCTTT. Full variable domain (outside the CDR3, taken from reference TRBV5-1 and TRBJ1-1): KAGVTQTPRYLIKTRGQQVTLSCSPISGHRSVSWYQQTPGQGLQFLFEYFSETQRNKGNFPGRFSGRQFSNSRSEMNVSTLELGDSALYLCASSPQGWDTEAFFGQGTRLTVV.

This clone was observed a handful of times. The chain joins TRBV5-1 to TRBJ1-1; maybe TRBD1 (5 bases). Germline V gene sequence: CDR1 SGHRS, CDR2 YFSETQ. Trimming left V 6 bases short and J 0 bases short, with 9 bases between. This CDR3 comprises 13 residues. The CDR3 DNA reads TGCGCCAGCAACCGGGGGATGAACACTGAAGCTTTCTTT. This sequence encodes CASNRGMNTEAFF. Full variable domain (missing parts from reference TRBV5-1 and TRBJ1-1): KAGVTQTPRYLIKTRGQQVTLSCSPISGHRSVSWYQQTPGQGLQFLFEYFSETQRNKGNFPGRFSGRQFSNSRSEMNVSTLELGDSALYLCASNRGMNTEAFFGQGTRLTVV.

The V gene is TRBV5-1, the J gene TRBJ1-1; no clear D gene. This CDR3 has 14 residues. The germline V gene has CDR1 SGHRS and CDR2 YFSETQ. The V gene lost 0 bases and the J gene lost 4 bases, with 10 bases spanning the gap. CDR3 protein: CASSLGQSGTEAFF. The CDR3 nucleotides read TGCGCCAGCAGCTTGGGTCAGTCGGGCACTGAAGCTTTCTTT.

The chain joins TRBV28 to TRBJ1-2; 9 positions agree with TRBD1. The CDR3 has 15 amino acids. V lost 6 bases, J lost 8 bases, and 13 bases stayed unmatched. The germline V gene encodes CDR1 MDHEN and CDR2 SYDVKM. CDR3 nucleotide sequence: TGTGCCAGCAGGGTACAGGGGGCGATTTTTCGGGGCTACACCTTC. Translating gives CASRVQGAIFRGYTF.

The J gene is TRBJ1-1, the V gene TRBV28; TRBD1 is a possible D gene (6 bases). Germline V gene data show CDR1 as MDHEN and CDR2 as SYDVKM. This CDR3 is 13 amino acids long. V was trimmed by 5 bases and J by 3 bases, leaving 10 bases between them. DNA of the CDR3: TGTGCCAGCAGTGGGGGCTTTGACACTGAAGCTTTCTTT. It yields the protein CASSGGFDTEAFF.

The CDR3 sequence is CASSLGGAGVETQYF. As DNA, the CDR3 is TGTGCCAGCAGCTTAGGAGGGGCGGGAGTGGAGACCCAGTACTTC. The genes are TRBV7-8 and TRBJ2-5, with 7 bases lining up with TRBD2. V trimming: 1 base; J trimming: 5 bases; junction bases outside the gene matches: 7. There are 15 residues in the CDR3. From germline, CDR1 is SGHVS and CDR2 FQNEAQ.

The chain joins TRBV27 to TRBJ1-5; perhaps TRBD1 as D (6 bases). The V end was cut by 8 bases, the J end by 6 bases, with 14 bases between. The CDR3 is made up of 13 amino acids. Germline assignment: CDR1 MNHEY and CDR2 SMNVEV (reference sequence). CDR3 bases: TGTGCCAGCGGCAAACAGGGTACTCAGCCCCAGCATTTT. It translates to CASGKQGTQPQHF.

The chain links TRBV30 to TRBJ1-1, with D possibly matching TRBD1 (5 bases). Germline V gene sequence: CDR1 GTSNPN, CDR2 SVGIG (reference sequence). Trimming shortened V by 0 bases and J by 6 bases, and 23 bases separated the two germline ends. CDR3 length: 17 residues. This CDR3 is CAWSVLTRLLTGAEAFF. The CDR3 coding sequence is TGTGCCTGGAGTGTACTAACCCGTCTTTTGACGGGGGCTGAAGCTTTCTTT.

The J gene is TRBJ1-2, the V gene TRBV5-1, with a tentative D call TRBD1 (5 bases). This CDR3 has 14 residues. V gave up 4 bases and J gave up 6 bases, with 16 bases separating them. Germline V gene data show CDR1 as SGHRS and CDR2 as YFSETQ. CDR3 in DNA: TGCGCCAGCAGCCAGAATAGGGGTGTCGATGGCTACACCTTC. Amino acid sequence: CASSQNRGVDGYTF.

V and J are TRBV7-2 and TRBJ2-1, with D tentatively TRBD2 (6 bases). This CDR3 comprises 15 residues. Per germline, CDR1 SGHTA and CDR2 FQGNSA. V was pared by 5 bases and J by 3 bases, with 14 bases between. Here the CDR3 reads CASSLTGVGYNEQFF. For the CDR3, the DNA is TGTGCCAGCAGCCTGACGGGAGTTGGCTACAATGAGCAGTTCTTC.

This clone was recorded once. The chain employs TRBV24-1 and TRBJ2-3, with 7 bases aligning to TRBD1. From germline, CDR1 is KGHDR and CDR2 SFDVKD. J lost 6 bases, V lost 3 bases, and 5 bases had no gene match. The CDR3 covers 14 residues. CDR3 nucleotides: TGTGCCACCAGTGATCGGACAGGATTCGATACGCAGTATTTT. Residues: CATSDRTGFDTQYF.

The chain has TRBV28 and TRBJ2-1, with D hard to call. Deletions cut 4 bases from V and 7 bases from J, with 14 bases between. The CDR3 is 14 amino acids. The germline V gene encodes CDR1 MDHEN and CDR2 SYDVKM. CDR3 protein: CASSYDFSMNEQFF. The DNA for the CDR3 is TGTGCCAGCAGTTACGATTTTAGTATGAATGAGCAGTTCTTC.

V gene TRBV18 combines with J gene TRBJ2-2, with D unresolved. Trimming removed 5 bases from V and 6 bases from J, with 16 bases in between. The CDR3 length is 15 residues. CDR1 is KGHSH, CDR2 LQKENI, per germline. The CDR3 loop reads CASSSRGFVPGELFF. CDR3 coding DNA: TGTGCCAGCTCATCACGAGGTTTTGTCCCCGGGGAGCTGTTTTTT.

This clone was seen only a few times. The rearrangement uses TRBV7-2 and TRBJ1-2, with D tentatively TRBD1 (6 bases). The CDR3 is made up of 15 amino acids. V was trimmed by 6 bases and J by 2 bases, leaving 16 bases between them. Germline loops: CDR1 SGHTA, CDR2 FQGNSA. CDR3 sequence reads: CASRRQAGQNYGYTF. The CDR3 nucleotides are TGTGCCAGCAGGAGACAGGCTGGTCAGAACTATGGCTACACCTTC.

The chain couples TRBV10-3 to TRBJ2-1, with TRBD1 identical over 7 bases. The germline CDR1 and CDR2 sequences are ENHRY and SYGVKD. This CDR3 comprises 13 residues. The V and J ends lost 4 bases and 9 bases, in that order; junction bases with no gene match: 6. The CDR3, as DNA: TGTGCCATCAGTGGACAGGGAAATAGTGAGCAGTTCTTC. It codes for CAISGQGNSEQFF.

This clone was observed a few times. The gene calls are TRBV18 and TRBJ2-5, with 11 bases that match TRBD1. V was pared by 1 base and J by 5 bases, with 6 bases of the junction left unmatched. Germline V gene lookup returns CDR1 KGHSH and CDR2 LQKENI. This CDR3 has 16 residues. In DNA form, the CDR3 reads TGTGCCAGCTCACCACTTGGACAGGGGGCAGGGGAGACCCAGTACTTC. This gives the protein CASSPLGQGAGETQYF. Filled out from reference TRBV18 and TRBJ2-5, the complete variable domain reads NAGVMQNPRHLVRRRGQEARLRCSPMKGHSHVYWYRQLPEEGLKFMVYLQKENIIDESGMPKERFSAEFPKEGPSILRIQQVVRGDSAAYFCASSPLGQGAGETQYFGPGTRLLVL.

The chain joins TRBV28 to TRBJ1-6; no firm D call. There are 14 residues in the CDR3. The germline V gene has CDR1 MDHEN and CDR2 SYDVKM. Between the trimmed V and J ends, which lost 6 bases and 7 bases, there was a span of 13 bases. The CDR3 sequence is CASSRSAGNSPLHF. The CDR3 nucleotides read TGTGCCAGCAGCCGTAGCGCCGGCAATTCACCCCTCCACTTT.

The V call is TRBV30, the J call TRBJ2-4; possible D gene TRBD1, 5 bases. Germline CDR1 GTSNPN, CDR2 SVGIG (reference sequence). Trimming cost V 3 bases and J 4 bases, with 13 bases left between them. The CDR3 is made up of 14 amino acids. Here the CDR3 DNA reads TGTGCCTGGAGGGCAGGGTGGGCGAAAAACATTCAGTACTTC. It codes for CAWRAGWAKNIQYF.

This chain connects TRBV18 to TRBJ1-2; D uncertain. Per germline, CDR1 KGHSH and CDR2 LQKENI. Trimming pared 3 bases from V and 2 bases from J, leaving 7 bases between. The CDR3 totals 13 residues. The CDR3: CASSPEANYGYTF. The DNA of the CDR3 is TGTGCCAGCTCACCTGAGGCCAACTATGGCTACACCTTC.

V and J are TRBV29-1 and TRBJ1-2; 9 bases align to TRBD1. The V and J ends lost 0 bases and 5 bases, in that order; junction bases with no gene match: 10. The CDR3 is 16 amino acids. Germline loops: CDR1 SQVTM, CDR2 ANQGSEA. The CDR3 loop is CSVEDPGQGTTYGYTF. In DNA form, the CDR3 reads TGCAGCGTTGAAGATCCGGGACAGGGTACGACTTATGGCTACACCTTC. The full variable domain, with the rest looked up from reference TRBV29-1 and TRBJ1-2, is SAVISQKPSRDICQRGTSLTIQCQVDSQVTMMFWYRQQPGQSLTLIATANQGSEATYESGFVIDKFPISRPNLTFSTLTVSNMSPEDSSIYLCSVEDPGQGTTYGYTFGSGTRLTVV.

The chain links TRBV4-2 to TRBJ2-2, with TRBD2 identical over 13 bases. Germline CDR1 reads LGHNA; CDR2 reads YNFKEQ. The trim removed 0 bases at V and 8 bases at J, leaving 9 bases unmatched. CDR3 length equals 18 residues. This chain's CDR3 is CASSQDAGTSGIAGELFF. CDR3 coding DNA: TGTGCCAGCAGCCAAGATGCAGGGACTAGCGGGATAGCAGGGGAGCTGTTTTTT.